This is a list of T cell receptor beta chains from one sample in a study of T cells in localized non-small cell lung cancer. Libraries were prepared by immunoSEQ multiplex PCR; TCRdb keeps only in-frame clonotypes and omits some of them. Found here are thousands of clones, roughly 24% of them singletons; the top ten hold roughly 17%. The specimen was normal lung tissue next to the tumor, collected before any cancer treatment. These receptors all stem from a male donor aged 60 or over with stage I lung adenocarcinoma. Each CDR3 is given with its conserved first and last residue. A D gene is named only where the DNA matches it firmly. Clone size is stated in some rows and not others, as once, few, many or a class when expanded.

V gene: TRBV19; J gene: TRBJ2-2; D gene: TRBD1; clone size: .; CDR3 DNA: TGTGCCGCAAAGGGACAGTCTTACACCGGGGAGCTGTTTTTT; CDR3 protein: CAAKGQSYTGELFF
V gene: TRBV5-1; J gene: TRBJ2-7; D gene: .; clone size: .; CDR3 DNA: TGCGCCAGCAGCTTGGGGGGTACGAACGACGAGCAGTACTTC; CDR3 protein: CASSLGGTNDEQYF
V gene: TRBV28; J gene: TRBJ1-2; D gene: .; clone size: few; CDR3 DNA: TGTGCCAGCAGTGAGCAGGGAGCTAACTATGGCTACACCTTC; CDR3 protein: CASSEQGANYGYTF
V gene: TRBV11-3; J gene: TRBJ1-1; D gene: .; clone size: .; CDR3 DNA: TGTGCCAGCAGCCCCTCGGCAGGTTTGAACACTGAAGCTTTCTTT; CDR3 protein: CASSPSAGLNTEAFF
V gene: TRBV6-8; J gene: TRBJ1-1; D gene: .; clone size: medium-sized; CDR3 DNA: TGTGCCAGCAGTTACGGACCGGGGAGGGGGGACACTGAAGCTTTCTTT; CDR3 protein: CASSYGPGRGDTEAFF
V gene: TRBV19; J gene: TRBJ1-2; D gene: .; clone size: .; CDR3 DNA: TGTGCCAGTAAGGCAGAGACTAACTATGGCTACACCTTC; CDR3 protein: CASKAETNYGYTF
V gene: TRBV30; J gene: TRBJ1-2; D gene: TRBD1; clone size: .; CDR3 DNA: TGTGCCTGGGGTCGCCCGGGACAGCGAGGCTACACCTTC; CDR3 protein: CAWGRPGQRGYTF
V gene: TRBV28; J gene: TRBJ1-5; D gene: TRBD1; clone size: .; CDR3 DNA: TGTGCCAGCAGTTTCGAGGTCGGGACAGGGGCCGGGGGCAATCAGCCCCAGCATTTT; CDR3 protein: CASSFEVGTGAGGNQPQHF
V gene: TRBV28; J gene: TRBJ2-2; D gene: .; clone size: few; CDR3 DNA: TGTGCCAGCAGTTTAAGGGTCAGGGCGAACACCGGGGAGCTGTTTTTT; CDR3 protein: CASSLRVRANTGELFF
V gene: TRBV11-3; J gene: TRBJ2-6; D gene: TRBD1; clone size: medium-sized; CDR3 DNA: TGTGCCAGCAGCCGGGGACAGCCACTCTCTGGGGCCAACGTCCTGACTTTC; CDR3 protein: CASSRGQPLSGANVLTF